A selection of T cell receptor beta chains follows, all from one sample in a study of T cell responses to AZD1222 COVID-19 vaccine. Measured with immunoSEQ multiplex PCR; TCRdb has only the in-frame clones, and not every one. The table includes roughly 260,000 clones, 85% to 95% detected once. The material was peripheral blood, obtained on day 0 of AZD1222 vaccination. The source of these receptors is an adult in good health. Each CDR3 is given with its conserved first and last residue. D genes are given only for firm matches. Size values are once, few and many counts, or a class for expanded clones, and some rows have none.

j_call d_call cdr3_length clone_size v_call cdr3_nt cdr3_aa
TRBJ2-7 TRBD1 15 . TRBV5-5 TGTGCCAGCAGTATTCCGGGACAGGGGGCGTGGGAGCAGTACTTC CASSIPGQGAWEQYF
TRBJ1-2 . 15 . TRBV3-1/TRBV3-2 TGTGCCAGCAGCCAAGAACCAGGGGATGACTATGGCTACACCTTC CASSQEPGDDYGYTF
TRBJ2-4 . 12 once TRBV12-3/TRBV12-4 TGTGCCAGCAGCCCCAACGCGGGGACAGTAGACTTC CASSPNAGTVDF
TRBJ1-1 . 14 . TRBV11-1 TGTGCCAGCAGCTTGGGGGCTCTGGTCACTGAAGCTTTCTTT CASSLGALVTEAFF
TRBJ2-3 . 14 once TRBV28 TGTGCCAGCAGTTTGAGGCAGGCACGACATACGCAGTATTTT CASSLRQARHTQYF
TRBJ2-7 TRBD1 15 . TRBV5-1 TGCGCCAGCAGCATAACGGACAGGTTAACCTACGAGCAGTACTTC CASSITDRLTYEQYF
TRBJ2-1 . 16 . TRBV30 TGTGCCTGGAGTGAGGCAGTAAGTGAGGTTTGGGATGAGCAGTTCTTC CAWSEAVSEVWDEQFF
TRBJ2-7 TRBD1 15 once TRBV5-1 TGCGCCAGCAGCTTAACCGGGACAGGGGGCTACGAGCAGTACTTC CASSLTGTGGYEQYF
TRBJ1-3 TRBD1 21 . TRBV28 TGTGCCAGCAGTTCCCTCAACCTGGGGACAGGGATGGGTACAGAGGGAAACACCATATATTTT CASSSLNLGTGMGTEGNTIYF
TRBJ1-2 . 12 once TRBV9 TGTGCCAGCAGCGTAGTAGGGAACGGCTACACCTTC CASSVVGNGYTF
TRBJ2-1 TRBD1 17 few TRBV19 TGTGCCAGTAGTCAAATGCTGGGACAGGGGCCTTTCAATGAGCAGTTCTTC CASSQMLGQGPFNEQFF
TRBJ2-7 . 15 once TRBV7-9 TGTGCCAGCAGCTTAGTAGCCGGGATCCGGGGCGAGCAGTACTTC CASSLVAGIRGEQYF
TRBJ1-1 . 13 . TRBV28 TGTGCCAGCAGTTTGTTAGGGAACACTGAAGCTTTCTTT CASSLLGNTEAFF
TRBJ2-2 . 15 . TRBV3-1/TRBV3-2 TGTGCCAGCAGCCTGGGGACTTTGAACACCGGGGAGCTGTTTTTT CASSLGTLNTGELFF
TRBJ2-6 . 17 . TRBV28 TGTGCCAGCAGTTTGGGGATTAAGAGCTCTGGGGCCAACGTCCTGACTTTC CASSLGIKSSGANVLTF
TRBJ2-1 . 13 . TRBV12-3/TRBV12-4 TGTGCCAGCAGGTACCGGCCCGACAATGAGCAGTTCTTC CASRYRPDNEQFF
TRBJ2-3 TRBD1 16 . TRBV9 TGTGCCAGCAGCTTCCGGGACAGGGAAGGTGTCGATACGCAGTATTTT CASSFRDREGVDTQYF
TRBJ2-7 . 11 . TRBV28 TGTGCCAGCAGTGTCCCCTACGAGCAGTACTTC CASSVPYEQYF
TRBJ2-7 . 13 . TRBV5-1 TGCGCCAGCAGCTTAACAGGGTCGATCGAGCAGTACTTC CASSLTGSIEQYF
TRBJ1-1 TRBD1 14 . TRBV6-5 TGTGCCAGCAGCGGGGGACAGACGAACACTGAAGCTTTCTTT CASSGGQTNTEAFF
TRBJ1-1 . 16 . TRBV6-6 TGTGCCAGCAGCCAGGGGCCAGGGAGGGGGAACACTGAAGCTTTCTTT CASSQGPGRGNTEAFF
TRBJ1-4 . 16 . TRBV4-1 TGCGCCAGCAGCCAAGGGGACGGAAGCCTTAATGAAAAACTGTTTTTT CASSQGDGSLNEKLFF
TRBJ2-5 . 14 . TRBV11-2 TGTGCCAGCAGCTTAGTTCGAGGGGGAGAGACCCAGTACTTC CASSLVRGGETQYF
TRBJ2-1 TRBD2 21 . TRBV3-1/TRBV3-2 TGTGCCAGCAGCCAAGATCTCATGGCTAGCGGGAGGATCAGCTCCTACAATGAGCAGTTCTTC CASSQDLMASGRISSYNEQFF
TRBJ2-7 . 13 . TRBV19 TGTGCCAGTAGTCCCCGGAGGGGATACGAGCAGTACTTC CASSPRRGYEQYF
TRBJ1-6 TRBD1 14 . TRBV6-5 TGTGCCAGCAACGAGGGGGCGGTGGGTTCACCCCTCCACTTT CASNEGAVGSPLHF
TRBJ2-5 . 14 . TRBV9 TGTGCCAGCAGCGCACAGGCGTACCAAGAGACCCAGTACTTC CASSAQAYQETQYF
TRBJ1-2 . 17 . TRBV19 TGTGCCAGTAGTCCGCGACAGCTATCCCGGCGCTCCTATGGCTACACCTTC CASSPRQLSRRSYGYTF
TRBJ1-1 TRBD1 16 . TRBV4-1 TGCGCCAGCAGCCCGCACGCTGGGACAGCGAACACTGAAGCTTTCTTT CASSPHAGTANTEAFF
TRBJ1-2 . 14 . TRBV19 TGTGCCAGTACAACAACCAGCCTTTACTATGGCTACACCTTC CASTTTSLYYGYTF
TRBJ2-7 TRBD2 15 . TRBV5-4 TGTGCCAGCAGCGCCCTTAGCGGGAGTGTCTACGAGCAGTACTTC CASSALSGSVYEQYF
TRBJ2-2 TRBD2 16 . TRBV7-2 TGTGCCAGCAGCTTAGTAGCGGGGGGGCGGACCGGGGAGCTGTTTTTT CASSLVAGGRTGELFF
TRBJ2-5 . 14 . TRBV6-6 TGTGCCAGCAGTTTCCCGGGGGCATGGGAGACCCAGTACTTC CASSFPGAWETQYF
TRBJ1-4 . 12 . TRBV6-5 TGTGCCAGCGGGGGGTATAATGAAAAACTGTTTTTT CASGGYNEKLFF
TRBJ2-2 . 16 . TRBV27 TGTGCCAGCGGAAGGACGCCATTTGGAGGAACCGGGGAGCTGTTTTTT CASGRTPFGGTGELFF
TRBJ2-3 TRBD2 15 . TRBV11-3 TGTGCCAGCAGCTCAGCCTCCGGGAGGACAGATACGCAGTATTTT CASSSASGRTDTQYF
TRBJ1-2 TRBD1 14 . TRBV28 TGTGCCAGCACCGCGGGACAGGGCTATTATGGCTACACCTTC CASTAGQGYYGYTF
TRBJ2-1 . 12 . TRBV11-2 TGTGCCAGCAGCCTCGGGACCGGGGAGCAGTTCTTC CASSLGTGEQFF
TRBJ2-2 . 13 . TRBV6-5 TGTGCCAGCAGTTACTCAGAAATAGGGGAGCTGTTTTTT CASSYSEIGELFF